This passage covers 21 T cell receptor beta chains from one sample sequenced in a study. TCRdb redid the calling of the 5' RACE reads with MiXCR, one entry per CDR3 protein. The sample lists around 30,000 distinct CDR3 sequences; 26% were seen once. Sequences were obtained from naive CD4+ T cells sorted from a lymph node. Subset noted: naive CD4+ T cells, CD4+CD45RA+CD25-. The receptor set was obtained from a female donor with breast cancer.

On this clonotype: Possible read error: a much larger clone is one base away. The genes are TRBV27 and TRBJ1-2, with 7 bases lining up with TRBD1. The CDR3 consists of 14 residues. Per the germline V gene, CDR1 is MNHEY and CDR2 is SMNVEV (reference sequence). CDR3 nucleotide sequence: TGTGTCAGCAGACAGGACAGGTGGGAGTTTCGCTACACCTTC. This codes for CVSRQDRWEFRYTF.

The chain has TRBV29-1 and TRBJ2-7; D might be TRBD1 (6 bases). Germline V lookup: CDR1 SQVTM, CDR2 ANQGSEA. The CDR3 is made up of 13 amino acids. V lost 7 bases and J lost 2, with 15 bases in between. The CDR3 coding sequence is TGCAGCGCACTACAGGGAACTACCTACGAGCAGTACTTC. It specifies CSALQGTTYEQYF.

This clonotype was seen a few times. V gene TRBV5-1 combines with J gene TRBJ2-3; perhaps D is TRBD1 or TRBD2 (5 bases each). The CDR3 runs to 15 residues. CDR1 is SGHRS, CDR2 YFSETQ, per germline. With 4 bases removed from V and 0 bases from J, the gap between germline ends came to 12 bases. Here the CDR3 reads CASSGVGDSTDTQYF. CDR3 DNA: TGCGCCAGCAGCGGGGTTGGGGACAGCACAGATACGCAGTATTTT.

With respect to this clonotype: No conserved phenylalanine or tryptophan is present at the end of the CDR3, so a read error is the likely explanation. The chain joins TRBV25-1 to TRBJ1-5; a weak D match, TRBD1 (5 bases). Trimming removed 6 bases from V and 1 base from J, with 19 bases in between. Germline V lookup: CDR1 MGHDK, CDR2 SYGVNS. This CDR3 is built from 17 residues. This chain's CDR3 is CASSQNRRDRSNQPQHS. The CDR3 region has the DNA TGTGCCAGCAGCCAAAACCGTCGTGACAGAAGCAATCAGCCCCAGCATTCT.

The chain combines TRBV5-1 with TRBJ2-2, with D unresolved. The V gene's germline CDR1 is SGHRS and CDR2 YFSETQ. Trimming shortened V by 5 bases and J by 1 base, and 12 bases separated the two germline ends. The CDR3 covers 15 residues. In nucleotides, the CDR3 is TGCGCCAGCAGTGAACAACCAGGGAACACCGGGGAGCTGTTTTTT. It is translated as CASSEQPGNTGELFF.

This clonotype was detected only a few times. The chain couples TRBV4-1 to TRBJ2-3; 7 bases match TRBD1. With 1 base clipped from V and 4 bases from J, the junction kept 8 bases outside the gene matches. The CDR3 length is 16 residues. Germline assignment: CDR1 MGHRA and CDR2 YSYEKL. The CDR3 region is CASSQARQGPADTQYF. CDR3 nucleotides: TGCGCCAGCAGCCAAGCCAGACAGGGTCCCGCAGATACGCAGTATTTT.

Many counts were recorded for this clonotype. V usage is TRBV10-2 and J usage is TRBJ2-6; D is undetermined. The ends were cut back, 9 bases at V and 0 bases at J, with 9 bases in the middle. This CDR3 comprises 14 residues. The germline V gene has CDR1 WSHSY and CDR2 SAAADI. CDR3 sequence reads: CASHALSGANVLTF. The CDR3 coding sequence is TGCGCCAGTCATGCCCTCTCTGGGGCCAACGTCCTGACTTTC.

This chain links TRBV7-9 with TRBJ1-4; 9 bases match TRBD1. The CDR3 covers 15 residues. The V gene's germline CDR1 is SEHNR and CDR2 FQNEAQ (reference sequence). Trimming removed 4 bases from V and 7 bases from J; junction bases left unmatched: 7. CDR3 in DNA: TGTGCCAGCAGCTCGGACAGGGGCAAAAGTGAAAAACTGTTTTTT. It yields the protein CASSSDRGKSEKLFF.

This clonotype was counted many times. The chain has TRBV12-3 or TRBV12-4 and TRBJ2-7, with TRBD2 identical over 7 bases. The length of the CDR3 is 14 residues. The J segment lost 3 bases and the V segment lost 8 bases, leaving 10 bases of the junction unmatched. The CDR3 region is CASCQTGGDYEQYF. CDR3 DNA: TGTGCCAGCTGTCAAACGGGAGGTGACTACGAGCAGTACTTC.

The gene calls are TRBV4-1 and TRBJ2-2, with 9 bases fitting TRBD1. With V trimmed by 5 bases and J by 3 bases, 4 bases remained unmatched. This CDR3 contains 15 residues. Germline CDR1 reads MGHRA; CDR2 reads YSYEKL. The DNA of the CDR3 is TGCGCCAGCAGCTGGAGACAGGGGGACACCGGGGAGCTGTTTTTT. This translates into CASSWRQGDTGELFF.

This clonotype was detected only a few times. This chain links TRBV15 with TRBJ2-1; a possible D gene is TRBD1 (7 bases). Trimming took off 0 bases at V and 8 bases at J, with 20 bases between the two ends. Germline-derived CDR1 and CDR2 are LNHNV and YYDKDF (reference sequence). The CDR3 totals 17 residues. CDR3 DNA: TGTGCCACCAGCAGAGAACCCCATTCTCGCAGGGGGGATGAGCAGTTCTTC. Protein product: CATSREPHSRRGDEQFF.

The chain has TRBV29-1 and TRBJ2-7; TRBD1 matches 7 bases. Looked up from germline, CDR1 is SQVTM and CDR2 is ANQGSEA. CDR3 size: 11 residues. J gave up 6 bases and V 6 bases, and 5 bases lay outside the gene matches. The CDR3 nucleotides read TGCAGCGTCTTGACAGGGATCGAGCAGTACTTC. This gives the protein CSVLTGIEQYF.

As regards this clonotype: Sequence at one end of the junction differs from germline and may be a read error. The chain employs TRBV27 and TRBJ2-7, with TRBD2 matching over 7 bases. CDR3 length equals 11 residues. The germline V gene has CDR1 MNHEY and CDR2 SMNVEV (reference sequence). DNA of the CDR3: TGTGCCACGGGGGGTTCCTACGAGCGGTACTTC. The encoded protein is CATGGSYERYF.

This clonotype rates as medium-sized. The CDR3 here is CASSSDRNTEAFF. DNA of the CDR3: TGTGCCAGCAGCTCTGACAGGAACACTGAAGCTTTCTTT. The chain links TRBV7-9 to TRBJ1-1, with D maybe TRBD1 (5 bases). Trimming left V 4 bases short and J 1 base short, with 7 bases between. Germline lookup yields CDR1 SEHNR and CDR2 FQNEAQ (reference sequence). The CDR3 has 13 amino acids.

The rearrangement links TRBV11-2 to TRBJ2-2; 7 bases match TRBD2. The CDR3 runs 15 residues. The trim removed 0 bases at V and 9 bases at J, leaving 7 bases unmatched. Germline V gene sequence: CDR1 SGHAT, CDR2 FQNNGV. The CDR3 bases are TGTGCCAGCAGCTTAGAGTCTAGCGGCTACCGGGAGCTGTTTTTT. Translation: CASSLESSGYRELFF.

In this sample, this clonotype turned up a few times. The DNA of the CDR3 is TGTGCCAGCAGCTTCTATATGGGGACAGCTGGCTACACCTTC. The encoded protein is CASSFYMGTAGYTF. This rearrangement joins TRBV7-9 to TRBJ1-2, with 7 bases aligning to TRBD1. The germline V gene encodes CDR1 SEHNR and CDR2 FQNEAQ (reference sequence). CDR3 size: 14 residues. Losses at the gene ends were 3 bases for V and 7 bases for J; bases not matched to a gene: 8.

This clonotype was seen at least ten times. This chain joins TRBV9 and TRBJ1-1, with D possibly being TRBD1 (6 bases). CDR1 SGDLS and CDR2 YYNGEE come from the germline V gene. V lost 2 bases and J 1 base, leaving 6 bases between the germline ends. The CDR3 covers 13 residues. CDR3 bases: TGTGCCAGCAGCGTGACAGGGAACACTGAAGCTTTCTTT. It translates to CASSVTGNTEAFF. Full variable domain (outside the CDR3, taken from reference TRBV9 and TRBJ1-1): DSGVTQTPKHLITATGQRVTLRCSPRSGDLSVYWYQQSLDQGLQFLIQYYNGEERAKGNILERFSAQQFPDLHSELNLSSLELGDSALYFCASSVTGNTEAFFGQGTRLTVV.

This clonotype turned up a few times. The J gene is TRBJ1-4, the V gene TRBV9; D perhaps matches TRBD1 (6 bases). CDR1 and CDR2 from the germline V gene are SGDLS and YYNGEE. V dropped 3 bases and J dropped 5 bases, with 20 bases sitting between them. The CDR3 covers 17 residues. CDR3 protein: CASSASYQQGLNEKLFF. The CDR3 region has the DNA TGTGCCAGCAGCGCCTCCTATCAACAGGGTCTCAATGAAAAACTGTTTTTT. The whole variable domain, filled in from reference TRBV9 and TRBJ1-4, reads DSGVTQTPKHLITATGQRVTLRCSPRSGDLSVYWYQQSLDQGLQFLIQYYNGEERAKGNILERFSAQQFPDLHSELNLSSLELGDSALYFCASSASYQQGLNEKLFFGSGTQLSVL.

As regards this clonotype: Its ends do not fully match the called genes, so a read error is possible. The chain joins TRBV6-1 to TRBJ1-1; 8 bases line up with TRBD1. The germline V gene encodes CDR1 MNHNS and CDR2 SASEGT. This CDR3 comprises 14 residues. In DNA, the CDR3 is TGTACCAGCAGTAAACAGGGGGGGAACACTGAAGCTTTCTTT. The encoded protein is CTSSKQGGNTEAFF.

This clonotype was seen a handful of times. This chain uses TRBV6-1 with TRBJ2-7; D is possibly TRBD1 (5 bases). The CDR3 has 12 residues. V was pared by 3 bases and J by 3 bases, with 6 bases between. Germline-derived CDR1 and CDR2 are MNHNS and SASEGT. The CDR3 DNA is TGTGCCAGCAGTGATCAGGGCTACGAGCAGTACTTC. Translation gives CASSDQGYEQYF.

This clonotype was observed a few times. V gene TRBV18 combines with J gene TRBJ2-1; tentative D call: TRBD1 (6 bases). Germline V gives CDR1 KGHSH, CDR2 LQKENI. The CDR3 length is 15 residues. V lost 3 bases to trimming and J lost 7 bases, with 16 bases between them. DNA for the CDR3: TGTGCCAGCTCACCGTTAATCACAGGGTGGAATGAGCAGTTCTTC. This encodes CASSPLITGWNEQFF.